Below, 16 T cell receptor beta chains from the same sample are listed, as sequenced in a study of blood T cells in healthy people across ages. Alongside a J-beta primer mix, a sample-barcoded 5' primer served in a second PCR lasting roughly 6 to 12 cycles. A single record per CDR3 protein comes from TCRdb applying MiXCR to the 5' RACE reads. The repertoire holds roughly 2 million distinct CDR3 sequences, with roughly 52% as singletons. The sample taken for sequencing was blood. Receptors originate from a woman aged 35 to 49 in good health.

The V gene is TRBV20-1, the J gene TRBJ2-7; D is unresolved. CDR1 DFQATT and CDR2 SNEGSKA come from the germline V gene (reference sequence). The germline V and J ends were trimmed by 2 bases and 5 bases, with 16 bases remaining between them. The CDR3 covers 14 residues. CDR3 DNA: TGCAGTGCTAGATCCCCGGGTGAGCTCGACGAGCAGTACTTC. This sequence encodes CSARSPGELDEQYF.

Here the CDR3 reads CSAQVGTGGSYEQYF. DNA of the CDR3: TGCAGCGCCCAGGTAGGGACAGGGGGCTCCTACGAGCAGTACTTC. The chain is built from TRBV29-1 and TRBJ2-7; 11 nucleotides line up with TRBD1. The germline V gene encodes CDR1 SQVTM and CDR2 ANQGSEA. The CDR3 totals 15 residues. The V gene end was trimmed by 7 bases and the J gene end by 0 bases; junction bases not matched to a gene: 8.

The chain uses TRBV28 and TRBJ1-2; TRBD1 agrees at 8 bases. CDR3 length: 18 amino acids. Germline CDR1 reads MDHEN; CDR2 reads SYDVKM. The V gene end was trimmed by 5 bases and the J gene end by 5 bases; junction bases not matched to a gene: 19. The CDR3 region is CASSGWTGNEERPYGYTF. In DNA form, the CDR3 reads TGTGCCAGCAGTGGGTGGACAGGGAACGAGGAGCGGCCTTATGGCTACACCTTC.

The table lists this clonotype with a few counts. The gene calls are TRBV5-1 and TRBJ2-5; D is perhaps TRBD2 (7 bases). Trimming took 0 bases from V and 2 from J, leaving 14 bases between them. The CDR3 loop spans 16 amino acids. From germline, CDR1 is SGHRS and CDR2 YFSETQ. As DNA, the CDR3 is TGCGCCAGCAGCTTGGATAGGGGGGGAACACAAGAGACCCAGTACTTC. Translation gives CASSLDRGGTQETQYF.

This clonotype showed up just a few times. The rearrangement joins TRBV27 to TRBJ2-5; D gene uncertain. CDR1 MNHEY and CDR2 SMNVEV come from the germline V gene (reference sequence). CDR3 size: 14 residues. The V end was cut by 4 bases, the J end by 2 bases, with 11 bases between. The CDR3 reads CASSSLAVQETQYF. CDR3 bases: TGTGCCAGCAGTTCCCTCGCGGTACAAGAGACCCAGTACTTC.

CDR3 sequence reads: CASSKKGGGVPNSPLHF. The CDR3 nucleotides read TGTGCCAGCAGCAAAAAGGGGGGCGGAGTACCGAATTCACCCCTCCACTTT. The chain joins TRBV21-1 to TRBJ1-6; whether TRBD1, the table's D call, matches the DNA was not checked. TRBV21-1 is an annotated pseudogene. The CDR3 is made up of 17 amino acids.

The rearrangement links TRBV20-1 to TRBJ1-2; 10 bases map to TRBD1. J was trimmed by 3 bases and V by 6 bases; bases with no gene match: 4. The CDR3 totals 13 residues. Germline V CDR1 and CDR2: DFQATT, SNEGSKA (reference sequence). This chain's CDR3 is CSATGTGDYGYTF. CDR3 in DNA: TGCAGTGCGACCGGGACAGGGGACTATGGCTACACCTTC.

The chain is built from TRBV14 and TRBJ2-7; D is possibly TRBD2 (5 bases). Per germline, CDR1 SGHDN and CDR2 FVKESK. Between the trimmed V and J ends, which lost 1 base and 6 bases, there was a span of 10 bases. The CDR3 totals 13 residues. This CDR3 is CASSQVIGGEQYF. CDR3 bases: TGTGCCAGCAGCCAAGTAATTGGAGGCGAGCAGTACTTC.

In this sample, this clonotype turned up a few times. J is TRBJ2-4 and V is TRBV10-3; a possible D gene is TRBD1 (5 bases). Looked up from germline, CDR1 is ENHRY and CDR2 is SYGVKD. This CDR3 spans 15 amino acids. Deletions cut 6 bases from V and 8 bases from J, with 20 bases between. The CDR3: CAIRETEAKTDIQYF. The DNA of the CDR3 is TGTGCCATCAGGGAGACAGAAGCCAAGACGGACATTCAGTACTTC.

The V gene is TRBV7-2, the J gene TRBJ2-7; D possibly corresponds to TRBD1 (6 bases). This CDR3 has 14 amino acids. Germline V gene lookup returns CDR1 SGHTA and CDR2 FQGNSA. Trimming left V 7 bases short and J 5 bases short, with 18 bases between. For the CDR3, the DNA is TGTGCCAGCACCTCCCGAGCAGGGGCCCACGAGCAGTACTTC. It encodes CASTSRAGAHEQYF.

The rearrangement uses TRBV4-3 and TRBJ2-5; D is tentatively TRBD1 or TRBD2 (5 bases each). The CDR3 runs to 16 residues. Germline V gives CDR1 LGHNA, CDR2 YSLEER. V gave up 1 base and J gave up 1 base, with 13 bases separating them. CDR3 DNA sequence: TGCGCCAGCAGCCAAGGGGATGGGGACGGCCAAGAGACCCAGTACTTC. It is translated as CASSQGDGDGQETQYF.

The V gene is TRBV20-1, the J gene TRBJ2-5; 7 bases are shared with TRBD1. The J call may not be correct, given that the DNA end is closer to TRBJ2-7. The germline gives CDR1 DFQATT, CDR2 SNEGSKA (reference sequence). The CDR3 consists of 17 residues. The CDR3 DNA sequence: TGCAGTGCTAGAGATCCCGACTCCGTCGAGGGGGCCGACGAGCAGTACTTC. Translating gives CSARDPDSVEGADEQYF.

The chain couples TRBV7-9 to TRBJ1-1; 9 bases line up with TRBD1. CDR3 size: 15 residues. Germline V gene data show CDR1 as SEHNR and CDR2 as FQNEAQ (reference sequence). After removal of 3 bases from V and 5 bases from J, the junction contained 7 bases not matched to a gene. CDR3 nucleotide sequence: TGTGCCAGCAGCTTCCCGGACAGGGGATTGACTGAAGCTTTCTTT. This codes for CASSFPDRGLTEAFF.

This clonotype was counted between two and nine times. CDR3 nucleotides: TGTGCCAGCAGCGTAGACAGGGGCTGGCAGGAGACCCAGTACTTC. Its protein is CASSVDRGWQETQYF. The V and J genes are TRBV9 and TRBJ2-5; 7 bases agree with TRBD1. J lost 5 bases, V lost 0 bases, and 7 bases had no gene match. The CDR3 sequence is 15 residues long. Germline V CDR1 and CDR2: SGDLS, YYNGEE.

The rearrangement links TRBV6-5 to TRBJ2-7; no reliable D call. Looked up from germline, CDR1 is MNHEY and CDR2 is SVGAGI. With 2 bases removed from V and 0 bases from J, the gap between germline ends came to 11 bases. The CDR3 sequence is 15 residues long. The CDR3 sequence: CASSYDTRTSYEQYF. For the CDR3, the DNA is TGTGCCAGCAGTTACGATACCAGGACCTCCTACGAGCAGTACTTC.

This clonotype was seen only a few times. The rearrangement joins TRBV27 to TRBJ2-3, with 7 bases aligning to TRBD2. The germline V gene encodes CDR1 MNHEY and CDR2 SMNVEV (reference sequence). The CDR3 spans 15 residues. Trimming took 0 bases from V and 6 from J; bases not matched to a gene: 6. In nucleotides, the CDR3 is TGTGCCAGCAGTTTATCGACTAGCCTAAGTGATACGCAGTATTTT. Protein product: CASSLSTSLSDTQYF.